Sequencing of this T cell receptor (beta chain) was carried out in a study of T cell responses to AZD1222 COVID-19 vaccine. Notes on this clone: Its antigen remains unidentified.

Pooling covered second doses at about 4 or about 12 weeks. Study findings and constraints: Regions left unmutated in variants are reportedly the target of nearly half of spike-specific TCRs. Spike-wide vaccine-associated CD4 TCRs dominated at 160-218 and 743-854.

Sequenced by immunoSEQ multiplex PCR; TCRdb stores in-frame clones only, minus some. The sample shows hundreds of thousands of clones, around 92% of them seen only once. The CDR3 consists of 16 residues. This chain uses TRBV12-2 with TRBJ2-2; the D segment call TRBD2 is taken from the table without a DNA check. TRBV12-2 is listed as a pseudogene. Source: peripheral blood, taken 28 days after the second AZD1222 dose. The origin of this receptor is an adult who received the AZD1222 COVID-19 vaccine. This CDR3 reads CASRLAHFAFTGELFF. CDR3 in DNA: TGTGCAAGTCGCTTAGCGCACTTCGCGTTCACCGGGGAGCTGTTTTTT.